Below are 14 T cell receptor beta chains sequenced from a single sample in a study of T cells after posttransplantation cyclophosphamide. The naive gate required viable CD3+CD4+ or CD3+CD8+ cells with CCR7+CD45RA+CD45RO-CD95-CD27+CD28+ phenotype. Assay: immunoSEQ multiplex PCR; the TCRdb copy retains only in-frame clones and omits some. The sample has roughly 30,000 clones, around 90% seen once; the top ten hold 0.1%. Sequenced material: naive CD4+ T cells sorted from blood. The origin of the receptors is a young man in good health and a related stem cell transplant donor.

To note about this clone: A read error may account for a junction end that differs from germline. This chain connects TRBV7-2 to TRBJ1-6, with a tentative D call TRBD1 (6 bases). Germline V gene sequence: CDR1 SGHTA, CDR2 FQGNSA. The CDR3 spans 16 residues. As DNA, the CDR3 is TGTGCCAGCAGCTTAGCTTCGGGACAATATAATTCAGCCCTCCACTTT. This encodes CASSLASGQYNSALHF.

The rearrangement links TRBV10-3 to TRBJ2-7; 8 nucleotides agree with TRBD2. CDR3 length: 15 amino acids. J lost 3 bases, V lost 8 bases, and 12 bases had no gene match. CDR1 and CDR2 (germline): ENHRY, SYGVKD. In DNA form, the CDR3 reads TGTGCCATCTCTCGGGAGGGGGGTTCCTTCTACGAGCAGTACTTC. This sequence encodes CAISREGGSFYEQYF.

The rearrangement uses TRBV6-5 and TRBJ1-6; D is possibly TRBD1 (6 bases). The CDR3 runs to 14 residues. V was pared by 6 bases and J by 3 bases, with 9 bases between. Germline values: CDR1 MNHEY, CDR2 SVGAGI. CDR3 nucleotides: TGTGCCAGCAGCCGGACAGTCTATAATTCACCCCTCCACTTT. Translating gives CASSRTVYNSPLHF.

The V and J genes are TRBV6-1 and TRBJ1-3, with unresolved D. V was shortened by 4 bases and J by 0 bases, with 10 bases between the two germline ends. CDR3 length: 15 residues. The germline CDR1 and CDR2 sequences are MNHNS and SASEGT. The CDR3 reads CASSGSELSGNTIYF. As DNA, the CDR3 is TGTGCCAGCAGTGGCAGCGAACTCTCTGGAAACACCATATATTTT.

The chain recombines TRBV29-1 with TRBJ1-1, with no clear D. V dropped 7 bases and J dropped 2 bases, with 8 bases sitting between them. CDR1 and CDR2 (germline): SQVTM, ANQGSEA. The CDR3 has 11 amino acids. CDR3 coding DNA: TGCAGCGGCACAGAAAACACTGAAGCTTTCTTT. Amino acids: CSGTENTEAFF.

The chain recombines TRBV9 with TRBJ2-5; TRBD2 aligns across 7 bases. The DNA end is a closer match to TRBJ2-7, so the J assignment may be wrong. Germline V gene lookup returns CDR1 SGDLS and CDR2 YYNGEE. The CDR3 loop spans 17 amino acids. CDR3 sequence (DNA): TGTGCCAGCAGCGTAGGTTTGGGGGGGGAGCCTTCCTACGAGCAGTACTTC. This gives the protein CASSVGLGGEPSYEQYF.

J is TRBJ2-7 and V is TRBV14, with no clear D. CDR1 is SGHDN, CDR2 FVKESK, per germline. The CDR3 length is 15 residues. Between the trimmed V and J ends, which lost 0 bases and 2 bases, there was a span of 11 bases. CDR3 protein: CASSQDLRVTYEQYF. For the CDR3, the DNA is TGTGCCAGCAGCCAAGATCTCCGGGTTACCTACGAGCAGTACTTC. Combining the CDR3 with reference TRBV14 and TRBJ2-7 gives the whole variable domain EAGVTQFPSHSVIEKGQTVTLRCDPISGHDNLYWYRRVMGKEIKFLLHFVKESKQDESGMPNNRFLAERTGGTYSTLKVQPAELEDSGVYFCASSQDLRVTYEQYFGPGTRLTVT.

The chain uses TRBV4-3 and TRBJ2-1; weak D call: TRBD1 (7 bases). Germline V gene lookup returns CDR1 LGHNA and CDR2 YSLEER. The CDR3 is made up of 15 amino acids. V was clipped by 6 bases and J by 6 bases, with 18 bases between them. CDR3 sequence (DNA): TGCGCCAGCAGAGAAGAACGGGGGACAGTCAATGAGCAGTTCTTC. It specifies CASREERGTVNEQFF.

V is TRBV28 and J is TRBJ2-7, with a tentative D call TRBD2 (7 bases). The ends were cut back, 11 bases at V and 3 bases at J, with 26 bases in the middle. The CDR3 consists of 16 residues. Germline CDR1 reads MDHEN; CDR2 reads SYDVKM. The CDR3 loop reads CAGSGGARHKGYEQYF. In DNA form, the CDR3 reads TGTGCCGGGTCTGGGGGGGCGAGGCACAAAGGCTACGAGCAGTACTTC.

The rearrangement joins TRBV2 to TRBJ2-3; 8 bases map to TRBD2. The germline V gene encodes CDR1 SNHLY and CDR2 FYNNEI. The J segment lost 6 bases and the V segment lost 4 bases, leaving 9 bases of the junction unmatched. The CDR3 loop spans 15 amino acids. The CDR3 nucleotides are TGTGCCAGCAGTGTGGTATTAGCGGGGCGTGATACGCAGTATTTT. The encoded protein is CASSVVLAGRDTQYF.

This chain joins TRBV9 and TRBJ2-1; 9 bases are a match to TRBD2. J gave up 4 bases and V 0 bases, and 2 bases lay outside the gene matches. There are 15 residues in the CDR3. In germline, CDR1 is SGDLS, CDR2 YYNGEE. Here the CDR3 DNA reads TGTGCCAGCAGCGTAGGGCTAGCGGGGTACAATGAGCAGTTCTTC. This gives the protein CASSVGLAGYNEQFF.

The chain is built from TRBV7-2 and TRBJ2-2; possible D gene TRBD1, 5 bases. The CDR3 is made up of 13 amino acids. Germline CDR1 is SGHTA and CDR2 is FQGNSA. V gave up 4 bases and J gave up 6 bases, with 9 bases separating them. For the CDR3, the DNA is TGTGCCAGCAGCTCGCAGGGTGCCGGGGAGCTGTTTTTT. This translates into CASSSQGAGELFF.

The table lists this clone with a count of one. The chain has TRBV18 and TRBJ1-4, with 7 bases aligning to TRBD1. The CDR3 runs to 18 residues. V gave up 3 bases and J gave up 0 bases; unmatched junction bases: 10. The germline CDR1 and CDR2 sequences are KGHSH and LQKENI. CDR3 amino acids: CASSPLGTASTTNEKLFF. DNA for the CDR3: TGTGCCAGCTCACCTCTCGGGACAGCTTCCACAACTAATGAAAAACTGTTTTTT. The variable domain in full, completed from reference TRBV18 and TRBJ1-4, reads NAGVMQNPRHLVRRRGQEARLRCSPMKGHSHVYWYRQLPEEGLKFMVYLQKENIIDESGMPKERFSAEFPKEGPSILRIQQVVRGDSAAYFCASSPLGTASTTNEKLFFGSGTQLSVL.

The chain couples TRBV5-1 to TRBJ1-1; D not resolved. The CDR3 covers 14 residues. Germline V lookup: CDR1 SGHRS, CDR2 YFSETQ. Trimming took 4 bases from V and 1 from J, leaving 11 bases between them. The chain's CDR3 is CASSINTANTEAFF. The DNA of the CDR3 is TGCGCCAGCAGCATAAATACAGCGAACACTGAAGCTTTCTTT.